The present T cell receptor beta chain was sequenced within a study of blood T cells in healthy people across ages. Germline lookup yields CDR1 LGHNA and CDR2 YSLEER. Trimming cost V 1 base and J 2 bases; bases outside gene matches: 10. The CDR3 is 18 residues long. The authors ran a second PCR of about 6 to 11 cycles using a sample-barcoded 5' primer and a J-beta primer mix. Each CDR3 protein is one row after TCRdb ran MiXCR on the 5' RACE reads. In the table there are about 830,000 distinct CDR3 sequences, 58% of which are singletons. The chain links TRBV4-3 to TRBJ2-5; TRBD2 matches at 10 bases. The source of this sequence is a man aged 30-40 years in good health. The material sequenced was blood. The CDR3 region is CASSQGAYVAGGQETQYF. DNA of the CDR3: TGCGCCAGCAGCCAAGGGGCCTACGTAGCGGGGGGACAAGAGACCCAGTACTTC.